This TCR beta chain was sequenced for a study of immune evolution from preneoplasia to lung adenocarcinoma. General study results and limits: Later-stage lesions appeared to have more T cells, more diversity, less clonality.

In the case of this clone: Its antigen remains unidentified.

V trimming: 7 bases; J trimming: 1 base; junction bases outside the gene matches: 4. The CDR3 sequence is 14 residues long. CDR1 is MNHEY, CDR2 SVGAGI, per germline. Clones were read by immunoSEQ multiplex PCR, and TCRdb kept only the in-frame ones, dropping some. The sample lists several thousand clones, 40% to 50% occurring once. Each case's diagnosis was confirmed by two pathologists on H&E. The gene calls are TRBV6-5 and TRBJ1-3, with 7 bases aligning to TRBD1. The origin of this receptor is a person aged 45-60 years with lung adenocarcinoma. Source material: FFPE normal lung tissue adjacent to the tumor. The CDR3 region has the DNA TGTGCCAGCAAGGACAGGTTGTCTGGAAACACCATATATTTT. Protein sequence: CASKDRLSGNTIYF.